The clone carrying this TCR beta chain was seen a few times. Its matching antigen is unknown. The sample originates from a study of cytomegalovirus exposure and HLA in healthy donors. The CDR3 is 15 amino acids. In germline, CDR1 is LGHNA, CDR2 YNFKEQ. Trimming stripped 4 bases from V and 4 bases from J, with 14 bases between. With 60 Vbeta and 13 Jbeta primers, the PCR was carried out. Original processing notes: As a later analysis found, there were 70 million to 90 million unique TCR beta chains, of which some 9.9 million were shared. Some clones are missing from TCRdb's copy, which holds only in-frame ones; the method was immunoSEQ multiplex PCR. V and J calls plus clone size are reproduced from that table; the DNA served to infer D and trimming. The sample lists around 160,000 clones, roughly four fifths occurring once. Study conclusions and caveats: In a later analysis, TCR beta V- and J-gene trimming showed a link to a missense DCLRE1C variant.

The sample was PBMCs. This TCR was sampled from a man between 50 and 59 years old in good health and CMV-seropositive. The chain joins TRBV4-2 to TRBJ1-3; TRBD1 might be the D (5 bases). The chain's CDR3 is CASSPLGVEGNTIYF. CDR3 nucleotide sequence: TGTGCCAGCAGCCCGTTAGGGGTTGAGGGAAACACCATATATTTT.